These 8 T cell receptor beta chains were all obtained from the same sample, sequenced in a study of blood T cell repertoires in COVID-19. Some clones are missing from TCRdb's copy, which holds only in-frame ones; the method was immunoSEQ multiplex PCR. The sample carries around 250,000 clones, 89% recorded once. The sample was peripheral blood. The receptor set was obtained from a woman aged 40 to 50 who had recovered from COVID-19.

V usage is TRBV2 and J usage is TRBJ2-3; perhaps TRBD1 as D (5 bases). V was cut by 6 bases and J by 0 bases, with 22 bases left in between. CDR3 length: 18 amino acids. The germline V gene has CDR1 SNHLY and CDR2 FYNNEI. CDR3 protein: CASSRVPSTRSSTDTQYF. Here the CDR3 DNA reads TGTGCCAGCAGCAGGGTGCCTAGTACCAGATCTAGCACAGATACGCAGTATTTT.

The J gene is TRBJ2-1, the V gene TRBV18; no reliable D call. V lost 8 bases, J lost 10 bases, and 21 bases lay in between. The CDR3 is 14 residues long. Germline loops: CDR1 KGHSH, CDR2 LQKENI. CDR3 sequence reads: CASNRHPAEEEQFF. The DNA for the CDR3 is TGTGCCAGCAACCGGCATCCGGCGGAAGAGGAGCAGTTCTTC.

J is TRBJ1-1 and V is TRBV2; D possibly corresponds to TRBD1 (5 bases). CDR1 and CDR2 from the germline V gene are SNHLY and FYNNEI. This CDR3 comprises 13 residues. Trimming cost V 4 bases and J 4 bases, with 10 bases left between them. CDR3 DNA sequence: TGTGCCAGCAGTGTCAGGGCTACCACTGAAGCTTTCTTT. It translates to CASSVRATTEAFF.

This clone was seen just once. The chain joins TRBV15 to TRBJ1-5, with TRBD1 matching over 9 bases. V shed 5 bases, J shed 5 bases, and the junction held 10 bases outside the gene matches. The CDR3 is 16 residues long. Germline lookup yields CDR1 LNHNV and CDR2 YYDKDF (reference sequence). The DNA for the CDR3 is TGTGCCACCAGCGAAGAACAGGGGGCTGGGTATCAGCCCCAGCATTTT. Protein: CATSEEQGAGYQPQHF.

The chain uses TRBV12-3 or TRBV12-4 and TRBJ1-2; D is possibly TRBD1 (5 bases). There are 12 residues in the CDR3. V dropped 3 bases and J dropped 8 bases, with 10 bases sitting between them. The CDR3 is CASSFDQGGYTF. The CDR3 DNA follows: TGTGCCAGCAGTTTCGATCAGGGAGGCTACACCTTC.

This rearrangement joins TRBV6-6 to TRBJ2-7; 8 nucleotides align to TRBD1. This CDR3 is 15 amino acids long. Germline-derived CDR1 and CDR2 are MNHNY and SVGAGI (reference sequence). V shed 5 bases, J shed 1 base, and the junction held 7 bases outside the gene matches. CDR3 DNA: TGTGCCAGCAGTCAAGGGACAGGCTCTTCCTACGAGCAGTACGTC. Its protein product is CASSQGTGSSYEQYV.

The chain links TRBV5-4 to TRBJ2-6; D remains ambiguous. CDR1 SGHNT and CDR2 YYREEE come from the germline V gene (reference sequence). CDR3 length equals 15 residues. The germline V and J ends were trimmed by 5 bases and 0 bases, with 9 bases remaining between them. The CDR3 DNA sequence: TGTGCCAGCAGTGACGGCGGCTCTGGGGCCAACGTCCTGACTTTC. Amino acids: CASSDGGSGANVLTF.

V and J are TRBV5-6 and TRBJ2-1, with D tentatively TRBD2 (6 bases). V lost 4 bases to trimming and J lost 4 bases, with 15 bases between them. CDR3 size: 15 residues. Germline V CDR1 and CDR2: SGHDT, YYEEEE. As DNA, the CDR3 is TGTGCCAGCAGCCTACTAGCAGCCCGTTACAATGAGCAGTTCTTC. Translation gives CASSLLAARYNEQFF. The whole variable domain, filled in from reference TRBV5-6 and TRBJ2-1, reads DAGVTQSPTHLIKTRGQQVTLRCSPKSGHDTVSWYQQALGQGPQFIFQYYEEEERQRGNFPDRFSGHQFPNYSSELNVNALLLGDSALYLCASSLLAARYNEQFFGPGTRLTVL.